A selection of T cell receptor beta chains follows, all from one sample in a study of blood T cell repertoires in COVID-19. Data came from immunoSEQ multiplex PCR; TCRdb stores just in-frame clones and leaves some out. The sample lists 65,000 to 90,000 clones; around 90% were seen once. The specimen sequenced was peripheral blood. The receptor source for this set is a human donor in a cohort sampled during active COVID-19. Each CDR3 is given with its conserved first and last residue. The D gene is left open where the match is weak. For some rows the clone size is stated as once, few or many, or as a class when expanded; others skip it.

.	TRBJ2-2	TRBV7-8	.	CASSLEARTTLYTGELFF	TGTGCCAGCAGCTTAGAGGCCCGAACTACCCTTTACACCGGGGAGCTGTTTTTT
.	TRBJ1-3	TRBV19	TRBD1	CASWGQGNGNTIYF	TGTGCCAGTTGGGGACAGGGAAATGGAAACACCATATATTTT
.	TRBJ2-1	TRBV19	.	CASTEQSSYNEQFF	TGTGCCAGTACCGAACAAAGCTCCTACAATGAGCAGTTCTTC
.	TRBJ1-2	TRBV7-9	.	CASSLFQDGYTF	TGTGCCAGCAGCTTATTCCAGGATGGCTACACCTTC
.	TRBJ2-4	TRBV15	TRBD1	CATGRPGQGIKNIQYF	TGTGCCACCGGTAGACCGGGACAGGGGATCAAAAACATTCAGTACTTC
.	TRBJ1-5	TRBV6-5	.	CASSYSHISNQPQHF	TGTGCCAGCAGTTACTCGCACATTAGCAATCAGCCCCAGCATTTT
.	TRBJ2-3	TRBV10-3	.	CAISESGTDTQYF	TGTGCCATCAGTGAGTCCGGCACAGATACGCAGTATTTT
.	TRBJ1-2	TRBV20-1	.	CSALDSYGYTF	TGCAGTGCGCTGGACAGCTATGGCTACACCTTC
.	TRBJ2-1	TRBV27	TRBD2	CASRSLPGLAYNEQFF	TGTGCCAGCAGATCCCTCCCTGGACTAGCCTACAATGAGCAGTTCTTC
once	TRBJ1-2	TRBV9	.	CASSSNYGYTF	TGTGCCAGCAGCTCAAACTATGGCTACACCTTC
.	TRBJ1-1	TRBV6-1	.	CASSEGYGRTEAFF	TGTGCCAGCAGTGAAGGATACGGGAGGACTGAAGCTTTCTTT
.	TRBJ2-2	TRBV13	TRBD2	CASSLGTRGGRNGELFF	TGTGCCAGCAGCTTAGGCACGCGGGGGGGCCGAAACGGGGAGCTGTTTTTT
.	TRBJ1-1	TRBV15	.	CATSRGQVNTEAFF	TGTGCCACCAGCAGAGGACAGGTGAACACTGAAGCTTTCTTT
.	TRBJ1-3	TRBV15	TRBD1	CATSDRDRITGNTIYF	TGTGCCACCAGCGATCGGGACAGGATTACAGGAAACACCATATATTTT
medium-sized	TRBJ1-2	TRBV7-9	TRBD1	CASSSTGTDYGYTF	TGTGCCAGCAGCTCCACCGGGACAGACTATGGCTACACCTTC
.	TRBJ2-3	TRBV4-2	TRBD2	CASSQELAGGQYTQYF	TGTGCCAGCAGCCAAGAATTAGCGGGGGGGCAATATACGCAGTATTTT
.	TRBJ2-3	TRBV6-5	TRBD2	CASRSGGAGDTQYF	TGTGCCAGCCGCAGCGGGGGGGCCGGAGATACGCAGTATTTT
once	TRBJ1-1	TRBV5-4	TRBD1	CASSFPGTGSAEAFF	TGTGCCAGCAGCTTCCCCGGGACAGGGAGCGCTGAAGCTTTCTTT
.	TRBJ1-4	TRBV3-1/TRBV3-2	TRBD1	CASSLTGSNEKLFF	TGTGCCAGCAGCCTGACAGGGTCTAATGAAAAACTGTTTTTT
.	TRBJ2-7	TRBV9	.	CASRPGFTLGDEQYF	TGTGCCAGCCGGCCCGGGTTTACGCTAGGGGACGAGCAGTACTTC
few	TRBJ1-4	TRBV7-6	.	CASSLFQLRRGEKLFF	TGTGCCAGCAGCTTATTCCAACTCCGTCGAGGCGAAAAACTGTTTTTT
.	TRBJ2-1	TRBV27	.	CASRRGASSYNEQFF	TGTGCCAGCAGAAGGGGCGCTAGCTCCTACAATGAGCAGTTCTTC
.	TRBJ1-2	TRBV9	TRBD1	CASSIGQGPSYGYTF	TGTGCCAGCAGCATCGGACAGGGACCCTCCTATGGCTACACCTTC
.	TRBJ2-6	TRBV5-1	TRBD1	CASSAGQGGPSGANVLTF	TGCGCCAGCAGCGCGGGACAGGGGGGTCCCTCTGGGGCCAACGTCCTGACTTTC
.	TRBJ2-1	TRBV7-8	.	CASSLARRGTLSLSDEQFF	TGTGCCAGCAGCTTAGCGAGACGGGGGACCCTATCTCTTAGCGATGAGCAGTTCTTC
.	TRBJ2-7	TRBV3-1/TRBV3-2	TRBD1	CASSPGQGYEQYF	TGTGCCAGCAGCCCCGGACAGGGCTACGAGCAGTACTTC
.	TRBJ2-1	TRBV7-2	.	CASSLVVTGGNEQFF	TGTGCCAGCAGCTTAGTGGTAACCGGCGGCAATGAGCAGTTCTTC
.	TRBJ1-1	TRBV21-1	.	CASRGPVTGGLNTEAFF	TGTGCCAGCAGGGGTCCCGTGACAGGGGGTCTGAACACTGAAGCTTTCTTT
.	TRBJ1-1	TRBV27	TRBD1	CASRATGDTEAFF	TGTGCCAGCAGAGCAACAGGGGACACTGAAGCTTTCTTT
.	TRBJ1-5	TRBV6-2/TRBV6-3	TRBD1	CASSYSLGRGSDYSNQPQHF	TGTGCCAGCAGTTACTCTTTAGGCAGGGGGTCCGACTATAGCAATCAGCCCCAGCATTTT
.	TRBJ2-2	TRBV5-1	.	CASRGTSNTGELFF	TGCGCCAGCAGAGGGACTTCGAACACCGGGGAGCTGTTTTTT